This T cell receptor beta chain was sequenced during a study of control samples from healthy donors and cancer patients. The germline V gene encodes CDR1 SGHNT and CDR2 YYREEE (reference sequence). Trimming took off 2 bases at V and 2 bases at J, with 8 bases between the two ends. The CDR3 sequence is 13 residues long. This clone was observed once. Assay used: immunoSEQ multiplex PCR; TCRdb lists only in-frame clones, some missing. Here the sample spans about 200,000 clones, 91% being singletons. The chain joins TRBV5-4 to TRBJ2-7; D is undetermined. This clonotype was obtained from a man under 40 in good health. The sample was blood. The CDR3 loop is CASSFYSTYEQYF. CDR3 nucleotide sequence: TGTGCCAGCAGCTTTTATTCTACCTACGAGCAGTACTTC.